The present entry profiles one TCR beta chain with its context. Its antigen remains unknown. Survey sequencing of tumors mostly used about 4.8 ug DNA, two replicates. Profiling relied on immunoSEQ multiplex PCR, and the TCRdb table lists in-frame clones only, not all of them. The table has around 37,000 clones, about 36% seen once. This entry belongs to a study of neoadjuvant anti-PD-1 for oral cavity cancer. Study information: Most patients had three to four biweekly doses of 3 mg/kg nivolumab before resection.

CDR1 MRHNA and CDR2 SNTAGT come from the germline V gene. V shed 4 bases and J shed 7 bases, with 8 bases lying between them. This CDR3 has 13 residues. The time point denotes: after neoadjuvant nivolumab, at surgical resection. Whole-study results and caveats: Post-treatment tumors with larger preexisting clones showed more shrinkage. Higher pretreatment blood Treg/Th17 ratios correlated with higher pretreatment blood and lower post-treatment tumor TCRbeta clonality.

The V call is TRBV6-4, the J call TRBJ1-6, with D unclear. This sample comprised tumor tissue, obtained after nivolumab (anti-PD-1) treatment. This clonotype originated in a person aged 35-79 years with oral cavity squamous cell carcinoma. CDR3 sequence: CASSVEKNSPLHF. Written as DNA, the CDR3 is TGTGCCAGCAGTGTCGAAAAGAATTCACCCCTCCACTTT.